This T cell receptor (beta chain) emerged from a study of radiotherapy plus CTLA-4 blockade in lung cancer. Notes on this clone: Its antigen is not known.

Study findings and constraints: An expansion of tumor-derived TCR clones occurred in blood after radiotherapy plus ipilimumab. Response was reportedly best predicted by early blood T cell clone dynamics, with interferon-beta.

Assay used: immunoSEQ multiplex PCR; TCRdb lists only in-frame clones, some missing. The profile shows tens of thousands of clones, roughly 81% of them singletons. Chemo-refractory metastatic non-small-cell lung cancer patients were treated with focal radiation plus CTLA-4 blockade with ipilimumab. The clonotype originates from a human donor with non-small cell lung cancer whose response to radiotherapy plus ipilimumab could not be evaluated. Sequencing was performed on peripheral blood, taken from a patient treated with radiotherapy plus ipilimumab.

CDR3 sequence reads: CASKPTGGIIYGYTF. The CDR3 DNA reads TGTGCCAGCAAACCGACAGGGGGCATCATCTATGGCTACACCTTC. The chain couples TRBV28 to TRBJ1-2, with 10 bases lining up with TRBD1. J was trimmed by 4 bases and V by 7 bases; bases with no gene match: 9. Germline values: CDR1 MDHEN, CDR2 SYDVKM. This CDR3 has 15 residues.